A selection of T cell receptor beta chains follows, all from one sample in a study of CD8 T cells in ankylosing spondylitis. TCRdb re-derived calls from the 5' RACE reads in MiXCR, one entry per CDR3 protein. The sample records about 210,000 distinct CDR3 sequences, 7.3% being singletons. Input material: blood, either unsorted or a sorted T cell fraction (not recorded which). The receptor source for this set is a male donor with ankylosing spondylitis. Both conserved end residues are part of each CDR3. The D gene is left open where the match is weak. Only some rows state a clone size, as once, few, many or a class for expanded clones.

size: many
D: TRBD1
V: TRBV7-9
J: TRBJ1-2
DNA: TGTGCCAGCAGCCAGGGGGTCTCCGAAGCTAACTATGGCTACACCTTC
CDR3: CASSQGVSEANYGYTF

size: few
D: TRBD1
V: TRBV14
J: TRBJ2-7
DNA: TGTGCCAGCAGCAGACAGGGGTACTACGAGCAGTACTTC
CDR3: CASSRQGYYEQYF

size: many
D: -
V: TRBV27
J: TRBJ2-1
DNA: TGTGCCAGCAGTTTATTCGGTAGCTCCTACAATGAGCAGTTCTTC
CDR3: CASSLFGSSYNEQFF

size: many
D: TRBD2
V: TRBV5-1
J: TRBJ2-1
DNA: TGCGCCAGCAGCCTCCGGGGGGGCATTTCCTACAATGAGCAGTTCTTC
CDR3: CASSLRGGISYNEQFF

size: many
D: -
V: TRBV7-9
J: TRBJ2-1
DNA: TGTGCCAGCAGCTCCCCCTTCTTATTC
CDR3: CASSSPFLF

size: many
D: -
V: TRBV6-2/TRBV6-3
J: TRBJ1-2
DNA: TGTGCCAGCAGTTTCGATTTGGTTAACTATGGCTACACCTTC
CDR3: CASSFDLVNYGYTF

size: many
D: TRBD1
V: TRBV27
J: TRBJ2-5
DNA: TGTGCCAGCAACGTACCAGGGGGCGCTCGGGGAGAGACCCAGTACTTC
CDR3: CASNVPGGARGETQYF

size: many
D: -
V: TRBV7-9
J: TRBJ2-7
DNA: TGTGCCAGCAGCTCGACAGATTACGAGCAGTACTTC
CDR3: CASSSTDYEQYF

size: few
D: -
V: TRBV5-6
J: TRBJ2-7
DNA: TGTGCCAGCAGCTTCCTCCGGGACGGAGTCGGGGTTAGGTACTTC
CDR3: CASSFLRDGVGVRYF

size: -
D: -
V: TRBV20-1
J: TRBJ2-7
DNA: TGCAGTGCCCTGACCGACAGGATTACCTACGAGCAGTACTTC
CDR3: CSALTDRITYEQYF

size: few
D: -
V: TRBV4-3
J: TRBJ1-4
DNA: TGCGCCAGCAGCCAAGAGCAGGTACCTCGAAGCCTTAATGAAAAACTGTTTTTT
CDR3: CASSQEQVPRSLNEKLFF

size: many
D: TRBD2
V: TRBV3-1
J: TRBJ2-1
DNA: TGTGCCAGCAGCCCCTCCCGACTAGCGGGGCCCCCCTACAATGAGCAGTTCTTC
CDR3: CASSPSRLAGPPYNEQFF

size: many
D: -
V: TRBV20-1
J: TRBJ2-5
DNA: TGCAGTGCTGGACCGGGAGTAAGGGAGACCCAGTACTTC
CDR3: CSAGPGVRETQYF

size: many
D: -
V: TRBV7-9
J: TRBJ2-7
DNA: TGTGCCAGCAGCCCCGGTCCATACGAGCAGTACTTC
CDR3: CASSPGPYEQYF

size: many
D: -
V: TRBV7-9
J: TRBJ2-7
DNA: TGTGCCAGTAGGGGTGGTCGGTTCTACGAGCAGTACTTC
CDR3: CASRGGRFYEQYF

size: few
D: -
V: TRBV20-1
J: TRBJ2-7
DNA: TGCAGTGCCGACGGGGAACACGAGCAGTACTTC
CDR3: CSADGEHEQYF

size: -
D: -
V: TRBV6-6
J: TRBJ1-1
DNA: TGTGCCAGCAGTTACTCGACGTGGGAAGCTTTCTTT
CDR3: CASSYSTWEAFF

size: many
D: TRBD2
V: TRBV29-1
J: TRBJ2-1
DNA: TGCAGCGTTCGGAGCGGGAGGGCCGGGGATGAGCAGTTCTTC
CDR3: CSVRSGRAGDEQFF